This T cell receptor beta chain is from a study of T cell changes during pregnancy in multiple sclerosis. J lost 5 bases, V lost 0 bases, and 4 bases had no gene match. CDR1 LGHNA and CDR2 YNFKEQ come from the germline V gene. CDR3 length: 16 amino acids. This clone was recorded a few times. Only in-frame clones appear in the TCRdb table, and some are missing; sequencing was by immunoSEQ multiplex PCR. The sample consists of roughly 45,000 clones, roughly 90% of them appearing once. The genes are TRBV4-2 and TRBJ1-6, with 7 bases matching TRBD1. The sequence came from a female donor in good health, enrolled as a control in a pregnancy study. This material consisted of peripheral blood, taken in the first trimester of pregnancy. CDR3 DNA: TGTGCCAGCAGCCAAGATCACGGGACAGATAATTCACCCCTCCACTTT. This encodes CASSQDHGTDNSPLHF.